These 9 T cell receptor beta chains originate from one sample sequenced in a study of cytomegalovirus exposure and HLA in healthy donors. The PCR was carried out with 60 Vbeta primers and 13 Jbeta primers. Sequencing was performed with immunoSEQ multiplex PCR; in TCRdb, only in-frame clones are kept and a portion is missing. The profile shows some 180,000 clones, 73% of them singletons. Sequenced sample: PBMCs. These receptors came from a woman aged 30 to 39 in good health and CMV-seronegative.

This chain connects TRBV7-9 to TRBJ2-1; TRBD2 matches at 7 bases. The junction had 15 bases not matched to a gene; V was cut back by 5 bases and J by 14 bases. The germline V gene has CDR1 SEHNR and CDR2 FQNEAQ (reference sequence). The CDR3 is 14 residues long. The CDR3 loop reads CASSLTSAPHGKFF. The DNA of the CDR3 is TGTGCCAGCAGCCTCACTAGCGCCCCCCATGGGAAGTTCTTC. Full variable domain (missing parts from reference TRBV7-9 and TRBJ2-1): DTGVSQNPRHKITKRGQNVTFRCDPISEHNRLYWYRQTLGQGPEFLTYFQNEAQLEKSRLLSDRFSAERPKGSFSTLEIQRTEQGDSAMYLCASSLTSAPHGKFFGPGTRLTVL.

The V gene is TRBV6-6, the J gene TRBJ2-7; 7 bases align to TRBD1. Trimming removed 6 bases from V and 5 bases from J; junction bases left unmatched: 4. Germline V gives CDR1 MNHNY, CDR2 SVGAGI (reference sequence). This CDR3 is 12 amino acids long. The CDR3 sequence is CASSSTGHEQYF. CDR3 sequence (DNA): TGTGCCAGCAGCTCGACAGGGCACGAGCAGTACTTC.

This clone has a single count. J is TRBJ1-2 and V is TRBV19, with D perhaps matching TRBD1 (6 bases). The CDR3 length is 19 residues. Trimming took 5 bases from V and 4 from J, leaving 29 bases between them. The germline gives CDR1 LNHDA, CDR2 SQIVND (reference sequence). The CDR3 protein is CASSPHTGGRPPLFYGYTF. The CDR3 nucleotides are TGTGCCAGTAGTCCTCACACCGGGGGGCGGCCACCCCTCTTCTATGGCTACACCTTC.

The chain uses TRBV25-1 and TRBJ2-1, with 8 positions matching TRBD2. V was pared by 2 bases and J by 6 bases, with 3 bases of the junction left unmatched. Germline V gene lookup returns CDR1 MGHDK and CDR2 SYGVNS. The CDR3 spans 14 residues. The chain's CDR3 is CASSESGSANEQFF. CDR3 DNA sequence: TGTGCCAGCAGTGAAAGCGGGAGTGCCAATGAGCAGTTCTTC.

The chain links TRBV11-3 to TRBJ1-1, with D uncertain. Germline lookup yields CDR1 SGHNT and CDR2 YENEEA. The CDR3 sequence is 16 residues long. V gave up 5 bases and J gave up 2 bases, with 18 bases separating them. The CDR3 loop reads CASSPSSYLPNTEAFF. In DNA, the CDR3 is TGTGCCAGCAGCCCATCTTCCTATTTACCTAACACTGAAGCTTTCTTT.

The V gene is TRBV7-9, the J gene TRBJ1-1; weak D call: TRBD1 (6 bases). Trimming took off 2 bases at V and 11 bases at J, with 21 bases between the two ends. This CDR3 is built from 15 residues. CDR1 is SEHNR, CDR2 FQNEAQ, per germline (reference sequence). DNA of the CDR3: TGTGCCAGCAGCTTATCCGTGGGGCAGAGGGGGTCGGCTTTCTTT. This codes for CASSLSVGQRGSAFF. The full variable domain, with the rest looked up from reference TRBV7-9 and TRBJ1-1, is DTGVSQNPRHKITKRGQNVTFRCDPISEHNRLYWYRQTLGQGPEFLTYFQNEAQLEKSRLLSDRFSAERPKGSFSTLEIQRTEQGDSAMYLCASSLSVGQRGSAFFGQGTRLTVV.

The rearrangement links TRBV5-4 to TRBJ2-6; 10 bases are a match to TRBD1. V lost 7 bases, J lost 0 bases, and 4 bases stayed unmatched. Germline V lookup: CDR1 SGHNT, CDR2 YYREEE (reference sequence). The CDR3 is 16 residues long. The CDR3 coding sequence is TGTGCCAGCCCCGGGACAGGGGACTCTGGGGCCAACGTCCTGACTTTC. Encoded protein: CASPGTGDSGANVLTF.

The chain carries TRBV5-6 and TRBJ2-7; D possibly corresponds to TRBD1 (6 bases). The CDR3 sequence is 15 residues long. V shed 0 bases and J shed 9 bases, with 19 bases lying between them. The germline V gene has CDR1 SGHDT and CDR2 YYEEEE. CDR3 sequence (DNA): TGTGCCAGCAGCTTGGTTAGTATTCAGGGGATGGGGCAGTACTTC. It specifies CASSLVSIQGMGQYF.

The gene calls are TRBV27 and TRBJ2-5; D not certain. V shed 1 base and J shed 0 bases, with 12 bases lying between them. This CDR3 is built from 16 residues. CDR1 is MNHEY, CDR2 SMNVEV, per germline (reference sequence). The CDR3 spells CASSLFSRRDQETQYF. CDR3 bases: TGTGCCAGCAGTTTATTCTCGCGGCGAGACCAAGAGACCCAGTACTTC.